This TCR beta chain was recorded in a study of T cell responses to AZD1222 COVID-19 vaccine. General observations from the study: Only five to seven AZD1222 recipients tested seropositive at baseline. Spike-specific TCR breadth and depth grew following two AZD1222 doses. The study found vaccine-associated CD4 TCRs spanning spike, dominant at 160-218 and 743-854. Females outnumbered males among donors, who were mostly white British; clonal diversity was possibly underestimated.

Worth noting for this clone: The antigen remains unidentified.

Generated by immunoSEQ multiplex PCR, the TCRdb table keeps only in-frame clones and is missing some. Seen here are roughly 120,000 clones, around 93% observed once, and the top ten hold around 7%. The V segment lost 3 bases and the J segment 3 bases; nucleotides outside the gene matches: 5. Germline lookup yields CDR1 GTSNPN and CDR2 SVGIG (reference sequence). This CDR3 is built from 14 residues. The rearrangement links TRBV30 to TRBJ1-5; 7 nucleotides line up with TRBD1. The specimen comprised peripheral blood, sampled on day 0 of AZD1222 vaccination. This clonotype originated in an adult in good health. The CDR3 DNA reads TGTGCCTGGAGCAGGGGGGATCTCAATCAGCCCCAGCATTTT. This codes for CAWSRGDLNQPQHF.